This T cell receptor beta chain comes out of a study of Ad26.COV2.S vaccination and SARS-CoV-2 variants. Study summary: Participants got Ad26.COV2.S intramuscularly, once or twice 56 days apart. Study outcomes and limitations: Total T cell responses may have been underestimated by the TCR breadth and depth analyses. CD8+ and CD4+ T cells specific for spike reportedly responded with substantial breadth after vaccination.

Treatment denoted: 15 to 20 received Ad26.COV2.S at low or high dose, single or two shots; about five received placebo; per-sample allocation not given. Repertoires come from day 63 after the first vaccine or placebo injection. The method was immunoSEQ multiplex PCR; TCRdb's version includes in-frame clones alone and lacks a portion of them. The sample lists around 300,000 clones, 75% to 90% seen once, with 5% in the top ten. Per the germline V gene, CDR1 is LNHDA and CDR2 is SQIVND (reference sequence). This CDR3 has 14 residues. V lost 9 bases and J 0 bases, leaving 12 bases between the germline ends. This clone was picked up one time. Its specificity is not known.

This clonotype originated in a person between 18 and 65 years old who received the Ad26.COV2.S COVID-19 vaccine or a placebo. This chain joins TRBV19 and TRBJ1-5, with D possibly TRBD1 on 6 matching bases. Sequenced material: peripheral blood, taken in a trial of Ad26.COV2.S vaccine versus placebo. The DNA of the CDR3 is TGTGCCAGCGAAGGACAGCATAGCAATCAGCCCCAGCATTTT. Translated, it gives CASEGQHSNQPQHF.